This T cell receptor (beta chain) was found in a study of read filtering for tumor transcriptome and immune sequencing. Study details: The cohort had around 18 men and around 15 women aged roughly 40 to 80, mean about 68 years. Revised staging placed eight or nine patients in R-ISS I, about 17 in II, 7 in III. After DNase treatment, RNA was made into whole-transcriptome libraries.

The V gene lost 4 bases and the J gene lost 1 base, with 7 bases spanning the gap. The CDR3 loop spans 12 amino acids. Germline values: CDR1 GTSNPN, CDR2 SVGIG (reference sequence). Study-wide results and limits: Sorted CD138-negative bone marrow cells were not purified T cells.

There are many counts of this clonotype. Its antigen remains unknown. This library used roughly 370 ng RNA and molecular barcoded adaptors spanning alpha/delta and beta/gamma chains. TCRdb itself ran the reads through MiXCR, one entry per CDR3 protein. The table has 48,000 or so distinct CDR3 sequences, about 19% seen once. The sequencing sample was made of a population of CD138-negative cells sorted from bone marrow. The chain combines TRBV30 with TRBJ1-1, with TRBD1 as a possible D gene (5 bases). The TCR sequence derives from a donor at least 40 years old with multiple myeloma. CDR3 protein: CAWKGTNTEAFF. Here the CDR3 DNA reads TGTGCCTGGAAGGGGACGAACACTGAAGCTTTCTTT.